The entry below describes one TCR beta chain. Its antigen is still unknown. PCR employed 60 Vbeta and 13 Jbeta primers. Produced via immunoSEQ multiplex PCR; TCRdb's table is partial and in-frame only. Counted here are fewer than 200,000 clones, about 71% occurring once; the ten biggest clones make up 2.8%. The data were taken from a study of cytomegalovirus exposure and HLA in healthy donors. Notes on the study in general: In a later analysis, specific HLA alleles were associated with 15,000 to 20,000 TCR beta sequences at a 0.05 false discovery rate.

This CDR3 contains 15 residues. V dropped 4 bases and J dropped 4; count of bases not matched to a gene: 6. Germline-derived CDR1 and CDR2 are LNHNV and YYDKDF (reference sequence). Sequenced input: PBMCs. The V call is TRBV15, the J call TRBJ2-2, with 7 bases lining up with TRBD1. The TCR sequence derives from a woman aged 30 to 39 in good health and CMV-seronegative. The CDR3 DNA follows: TGTGCCACCAGCAAAAGACAGGGTGGCACCGGGGAGCTGTTTTTT. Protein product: CATSKRQGGTGELFF.